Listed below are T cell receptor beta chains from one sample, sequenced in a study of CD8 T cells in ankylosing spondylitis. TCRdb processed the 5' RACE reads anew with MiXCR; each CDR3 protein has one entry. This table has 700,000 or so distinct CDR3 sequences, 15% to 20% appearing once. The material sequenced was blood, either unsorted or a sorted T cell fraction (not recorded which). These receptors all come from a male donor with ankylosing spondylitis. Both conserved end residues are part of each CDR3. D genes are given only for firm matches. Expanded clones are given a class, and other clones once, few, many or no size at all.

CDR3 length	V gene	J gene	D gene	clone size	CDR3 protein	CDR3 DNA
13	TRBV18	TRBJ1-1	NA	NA	CASSPDRYNEAFF	TGTGCCAGCTCACCCGACAGGTACAATGAAGCTTTCTTT
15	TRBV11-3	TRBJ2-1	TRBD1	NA	CASSLEGQGKGGQFF	TGTGCCAGCAGCTTAGAGGGACAGGGGAAGGGAGGGCAGTTCTTC
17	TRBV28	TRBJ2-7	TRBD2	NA	CASSPPRGRAFSREQYF	TGTGCCAGCAGTCCTCCCCGCGGGAGGGCTTTCTCTCGCGAGCAGTACTTC
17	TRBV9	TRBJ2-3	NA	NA	CASSSRDPHHGTDTQYF	TGTGCCAGCAGCTCCCGGGACCCCCACCACGGGACAGATACGCAGTATTTT
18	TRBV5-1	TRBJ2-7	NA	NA	CASSFTPAELSGTYEQYF	TGCGCCAGCAGCTTTACGCCCGCAGAGTTATCGGGAACCTACGAGCAGTACTTC
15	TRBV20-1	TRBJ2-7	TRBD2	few	CSARNYVFAGDEQYF	TGCAGTGCTAGAAATTATGTCTTCGCGGGGGATGAGCAGTACTTC
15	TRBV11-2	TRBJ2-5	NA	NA	CASSLVVEGSKTQYF	TGTGCCAGCAGCTTAGTGGTCGAGGGAAGTAAGACCCAGTACTTC
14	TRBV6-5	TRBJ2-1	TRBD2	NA	CASNSGGSYNEQFF	TGTGCCAGCAATTCGGGGGGGTCCTACAATGAGCAGTTCTTC
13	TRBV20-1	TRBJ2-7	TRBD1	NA	CSAGQGEFYEQYF	TGCAGTGCTGGACAGGGGGAGTTCTACGAGCAGTACTTC
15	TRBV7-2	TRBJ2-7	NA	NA	CASSPWDELYYEQYF	TGTGCCAGCAGCCCGTGGGACGAGCTGTACTACGAGCAGTACTTC
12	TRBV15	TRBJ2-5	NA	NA	CATSSQQETQYF	TGTGCCACCAGCTCTCAACAAGAGACCCAGTACTTC
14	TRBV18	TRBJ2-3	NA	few	CASSPGRSTDTQYF	TGTGCCAGCTCACCAGGGCGTAGCACAGATACGCAGTATTTT
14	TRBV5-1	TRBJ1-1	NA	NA	CASSLHDRNTEAFF	TGCGCCAGCAGCCTACATGACAGGAATACTGAAGCTTTCTTT
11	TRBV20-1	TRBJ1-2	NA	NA	CSGTTGLGYTF	TGCAGTGGGACAACGGGCCTTGGCTACACCTTC
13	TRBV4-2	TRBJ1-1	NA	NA	CASSRIENTEAFF	TGTGCCAGCAGCCGGATAGAAAACACTGAAGCTTTCTTT
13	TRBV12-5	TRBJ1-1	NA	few	CASGLYSAAEAFF	TGTGCTAGTGGTTTGTATTCTGCGGCTGAAGCTTTCTTT
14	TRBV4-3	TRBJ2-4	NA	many	CASSPVQGSDIQYF	TGCGCCAGCAGCCCTGTACAGGGTTCGGACATTCAGTACTTC
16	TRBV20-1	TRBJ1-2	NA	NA	CSARDRFQGRVAHYTF	TGCAGTGCTAGAGATCGTTTCCAGGGTAGGGTCGCCCACTACACCTTC
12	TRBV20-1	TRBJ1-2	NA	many	CSARDTTPRYTF	TGCAGTGCTAGAGACACAACCCCCCGTTACACCTTC
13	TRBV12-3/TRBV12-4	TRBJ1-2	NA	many	CASSQQAYYGYTF	TGTGCCAGCAGTCAACAGGCCTACTATGGCTACACCTTC
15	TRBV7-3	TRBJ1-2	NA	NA	CASSVDRNSRYGYTF	TGTGCCAGCAGCGTCGACAGAAACTCCCGCTATGGCTACACCTTC
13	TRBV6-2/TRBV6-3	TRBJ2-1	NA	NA	CAGRRGSGPEQFF	TGTGCCGGTAGGAGGGGAAGCGGTCCGGAGCAGTTCTTC
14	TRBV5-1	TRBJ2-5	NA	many	CASSLGGSGETQYF	TGCGCCAGCAGCCTTGGGGGGTCAGGAGAGACCCAGTACTTC
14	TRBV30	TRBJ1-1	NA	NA	CAWSTGQGNTEAFF	TGTGCCTGGAGTACCGGCCAAGGGAACACTGAAGCTTTCTTT
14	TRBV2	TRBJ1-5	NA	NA	CASSEGSSRQPQHF	TGTGCCAGCAGTGAAGGGTCCTCCAGGCAGCCCCAGCATTTT
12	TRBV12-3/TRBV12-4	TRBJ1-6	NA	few	CASSSTNSPLHF	TGTGCCAGCAGTTCCACTAATTCACCCCTCCACTTT
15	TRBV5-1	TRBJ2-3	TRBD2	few	CASSLGASGGDTQYF	TGCGCCAGCAGCTTGGGGGCTAGCGGGGGAGATACGCAGTATTTT